This T cell receptor (beta chain) was captured by sequencing in a study of T cells in Graves' hyperthyroidism and ophthalmopathy. This clonotype was counted ten times or more. TCR beta CDR3 regions were amplified from RNA transcripts. TCR CDR3 underwent first-round RT-PCR with the HTBI primer set. TCRdb reprocessed the multiplex PCR reads with MiXCR, giving one entry per CDR3 protein. Of approximately 690,000 distinct CDR3 sequences listed, roughly 14% were seen once; the top ten hold approximately 12%. This CDR3 is built from 15 residues. With 0 bases removed from V and 6 bases from J, the gap between germline ends came to 16 bases. Germline V gene lookup returns CDR1 SGHRS and CDR2 YFSETQ.

This clonotype was obtained from a woman aged 50 to 60 with Graves' ophthalmopathy. Material: blood. The chain recombines TRBV5-1 with TRBJ2-7; D is perhaps TRBD1 (6 bases). The CDR3 DNA reads TGCGCCAGCAGCTTGGGAGGGACAAGACCGAGCGAGCAGTACTTC. Translation: CASSLGGTRPSEQYF.